This TCR beta chain was sequenced for a study of cytomegalovirus exposure and HLA in healthy donors. General study results and limits: TCR beta sequences reportedly predicted the HLA-A and HLA-B alleles of most subjects accurately. One variant, a missense change in DCLRE1C, was linked in a later analysis to TCR beta V- and J-gene trimming. A later analysis linked some 17,000 TCR beta sequences to HLA alleles at 0.05 false discovery rate. It was reported that the classifier diagnosed cytomegalovirus status with high specificity and sensitivity in both the original and validation cohorts.

The V gene's germline CDR1 is MNHEY and CDR2 SMNVEV (reference sequence). The CDR3 length is 13 residues. Trimming took 4 bases from V and 4 from J, leaving 10 bases between them. The PCR was carried out with 60 Vbeta primers and 13 Jbeta primers. Libraries were prepared by immunoSEQ multiplex PCR; TCRdb keeps only in-frame clonotypes and omits some of them. The table has fewer than 200,000 clones, roughly 70% seen once; the top ten hold under 7%. With respect to this clone: What it binds is unknown.

Sequencing was carried out using PBMCs. V gene TRBV27 combines with J gene TRBJ2-5, with D unclear. The sequence was collected from a woman between 18 and 29 years old in good health and CMV-seropositive. The DNA of the CDR3 is TGTGCCAGCAGTTCCGAGAGGCGAGAGACCCAGTACTTC. Residues: CASSSERRETQYF.